The source of this T cell receptor (beta chain) is a study of blood T cell repertoires in COVID-19. The wider study: Sample material is recorded as cDNA or gDNA derived from T cells, B-cell-depleted T cells, or PBMCs.

The ends lost 5 bases at V and 7 bases at J; junction bases unmatched: 13. The CDR3 consists of 17 residues. Germline V CDR1 and CDR2: MRHNA, SNTAGT. Participants' own reports of clinical history determined their cohort assignment. Authors' methods: Using reference gene primer amplification, nucleated cell counts were estimated. Only in-frame clones appear in the TCRdb table, and some are missing; sequencing was by immunoSEQ multiplex PCR. The DNA gave D and trimming, while V, J and clone size come from that table. The data hold a few hundred thousand clones, with over 75% observed a single time. V is TRBV6-4 and J is TRBJ2-1; 11 bases fit TRBD2. This sequence was found in a man aged 35 to 55 in a cohort exposed to, infected with or recovered from COVID-19 (not recorded which). The sample comprised PBMCs or T cells enriched from blood (not recorded which). CDR3 region: CASSLGSTSGTLNEQFF. The CDR3, as DNA: TGTGCCAGCAGTCTAGGGTCGACTAGCGGGACCCTAAATGAGCAGTTCTTC.